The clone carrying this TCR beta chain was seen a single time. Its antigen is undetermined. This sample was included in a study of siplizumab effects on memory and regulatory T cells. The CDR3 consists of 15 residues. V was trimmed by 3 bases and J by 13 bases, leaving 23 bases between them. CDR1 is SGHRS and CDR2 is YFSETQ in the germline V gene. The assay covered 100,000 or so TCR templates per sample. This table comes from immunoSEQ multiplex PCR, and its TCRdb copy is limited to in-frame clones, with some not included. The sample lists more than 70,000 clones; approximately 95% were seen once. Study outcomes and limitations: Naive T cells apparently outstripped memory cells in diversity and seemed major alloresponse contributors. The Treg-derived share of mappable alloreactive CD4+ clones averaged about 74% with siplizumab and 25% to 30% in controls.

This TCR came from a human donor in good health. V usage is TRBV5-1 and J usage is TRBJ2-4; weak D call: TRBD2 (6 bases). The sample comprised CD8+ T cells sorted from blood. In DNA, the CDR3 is TGCGCCAGCAGCTGGGGGGATTTCCAAAATACTGGCCAGTACTTC. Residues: CASSWGDFQNTGQYF.